One sample yielded the 32 T cell receptor beta chains listed below, sequenced in a study of CD8 T cells in ankylosing spondylitis. From the 5' RACE reads, TCRdb called clonotypes with MiXCR, one entry per CDR3 protein. The sample carries approximately 250,000 distinct CDR3 sequences, over 9.5% recorded once. Sequencing was done on a sample of blood, either unsorted or a sorted T cell fraction (not recorded which). These receptors originate from a male donor with ankylosing spondylitis or in good health (not recorded which).

This clonotype was seen ten or more times. The J gene is TRBJ2-7, the V gene TRBV6-1; TRBD2 matches at 7 bases. The CDR3 consists of 17 residues. Germline V gene sequence: CDR1 MNHNS, CDR2 SASEGT. Trimming took 5 bases from V and 2 from J; bases not matched to a gene: 15. DNA for the CDR3: TGTGCCAGCAGTCCACAAGTCGGGGGGTGGGCTCCCTACGAGCAGTACTTC. Translating gives CASSPQVGGWAPYEQYF.

Turning to this clonotype: This sequence may be a read error, since a much larger clone differs from it by one base. V gene TRBV29-1 combines with J gene TRBJ1-2; TRBD1 matches 7 bases. Germline-derived CDR1 and CDR2 are SQVTM and ANQGSEA. CDR3 length: 18 residues. CDR3 coding DNA: TGCAGAGTTGAGGGGGCGACTACCTTAAATCGCGCTAACTATGGCTACACCTTC. Its protein product is CRVEGATTLNRANYGYTF.

The sample holds many counts of this clonotype. The rearrangement joins TRBV12-3 or TRBV12-4 to TRBJ2-2; no reliable D call. This CDR3 contains 16 residues. Trimming took off 0 bases at V and 0 bases at J, with 8 bases between the two ends. The CDR3 spells CASSLAGGANTGELFF. CDR3 DNA sequence: TGTGCCAGCAGTTTAGCAGGCGGCGCGAACACCGGGGAGCTGTTTTTT.

This clonotype was seen at least ten times. The rearrangement joins TRBV12-3 or TRBV12-4 to TRBJ1-5; the D gene is possibly TRBD1 (6 bases). The CDR3 has 13 amino acids. V was cut by 6 bases and J by 7 bases, with 13 bases left in between. The CDR3 here is CASRSGVGQPQHF. The CDR3 DNA is TGTGCCAGCAGGTCAGGGGTAGGGCAGCCCCAGCATTTT.

Worth noting for this clonotype: Just one base apart from a much larger clone, this may be a read error. The chain recombines TRBV9 with TRBJ2-5; TRBD2 aligns across 12 bases. There are 16 residues in the CDR3. After removal of 1 base from V and 5 bases from J, the junction contained 6 bases not matched to a gene. CDR1 is SGDLS and CDR2 is YYNGEE in the germline V gene. The CDR3 sequence is CASSVPSGGAVETQYF. The CDR3 DNA is TGTGCCAGCAGCGTACCTAGCGGGGGGGCCGTCGAGACCCAGTACTTC.

This clonotype was counted at least ten times. The rearrangement uses TRBV7-9 and TRBJ1-5; 8 bases are a match to TRBD1. Trimming took 5 bases from V and 4 from J; bases not matched to a gene: 4. Germline V CDR1 and CDR2: SEHNR, FQNEAQ (reference sequence). The length of the CDR3 is 14 residues. CDR3 in DNA: TGTGCCAGCAGCCCGCGGACAGGGAATCAGCCCCAGCATTTT. Protein: CASSPRTGNQPQHF.

This clonotype was seen repeatedly, ten times or more. V usage is TRBV10-3 and J usage is TRBJ1-5; D is perhaps TRBD1 (5 bases). The CDR3 is made up of 12 amino acids. The V end was cut by 4 bases, the J end by 7 bases, with 8 bases between. Germline V gene sequence: CDR1 ENHRY, CDR2 SYGVKD. CDR3 coding DNA: TGTGCCATCAGTGCAGGGAACCAGCCCCAGCATTTT. Its translation is CAISAGNQPQHF.

This clonotype was observed a few times. The chain recombines TRBV7-2 with TRBJ2-1; 11 bases line up with TRBD2. Looked up from germline, CDR1 is SGHTA and CDR2 is FQGNSA. The CDR3 sequence is 16 residues long. V dropped 5 bases and J dropped 6; count of bases not matched to a gene: 9. This chain's CDR3 is CASSEGLAGGLNEQFF. CDR3 nucleotides: TGTGCCAGCAGCGAGGGCCTAGCGGGAGGACTCAATGAGCAGTTCTTC.

This clonotype was seen more than once but under ten times. V and J are TRBV30 and TRBJ2-1; D is undetermined. The germline V gene has CDR1 GTSNPN and CDR2 SVGIG (reference sequence). V gave up 4 bases and J gave up 4 bases, with 8 bases separating them. The CDR3 runs 12 residues. The CDR3 sequence: CAWTIGYNEQFF. CDR3 in DNA: TGTGCCTGGACGATCGGGTACAATGAGCAGTTCTTC.

This clonotype was seen repeatedly, ten times or more. CDR3 in DNA: TGTGCCAGCAGCCAAGATTTGGGAGGAACCGAGACCCAGTACTTC. It specifies CASSQDLGGTETQYF. The V gene is TRBV14, the J gene TRBJ2-5; possibly TRBD2 for D (6 bases). Germline V CDR1 and CDR2: SGHDN, FVKESK. The CDR3 is made up of 15 amino acids. Trimming took off 0 bases at V and 5 bases at J, with 13 bases between the two ends.

This clonotype was seen repeatedly, ten times or more. The chain carries TRBV6-5 and TRBJ2-7; 12 bases align to TRBD1. With V trimmed by 4 bases and J by 3 bases, 7 bases remained unmatched. This CDR3 has 16 amino acids. Germline V gives CDR1 MNHEY, CDR2 SVGAGI. This chain's CDR3 is CASSSGQGALLYEQYF. In nucleotides, the CDR3 is TGTGCCAGCAGTTCGGGACAGGGGGCCCTCCTCTACGAGCAGTACTTC.

This clonotype was found many times. This chain uses TRBV12-3 or TRBV12-4 with TRBJ1-2; perhaps TRBD1 as D (6 bases). Trimming removed 6 bases from V and 3 bases from J, with 17 bases in between. This CDR3 is 15 amino acids long. The CDR3 region has the DNA TGTGCCAGCAGAGATCAGGGGCTGGGTTACTATGGCTACACCTTC. Translation gives CASRDQGLGYYGYTF.

The rearrangement joins TRBV6-1 to TRBJ1-4; perhaps TRBD1 as D (5 bases). The germline V gene has CDR1 MNHNS and CDR2 SASEGT. Trimming took off 6 bases at V and 5 bases at J, with 19 bases between the two ends. The CDR3 totals 16 residues. CDR3 sequence: CASSPGSTTVNEKLFF. The CDR3 DNA is TGTGCCAGCAGCCCTGGATCGACGACAGTAAATGAAAAACTGTTTTTT.

This clonotype appeared many times. The V and J genes are TRBV4-2 and TRBJ2-3; 11 bases agree with TRBD2. The germline gives CDR1 LGHNA, CDR2 YNFKEQ. This CDR3 contains 19 residues. The J segment lost 3 bases and the V segment lost 6 bases, leaving 17 bases of the junction unmatched. The CDR3 region is CASSQSLAGGPSRTDTQYF. In DNA form, the CDR3 reads TGTGCCAGCAGTCAGTCTTTAGCGGGAGGGCCGAGTAGGACAGATACGCAGTATTTT.

In this sample, this clonotype turned up a few times. V gene TRBV5-1 combines with J gene TRBJ1-4; D remains unclear. Germline V lookup: CDR1 SGHRS, CDR2 YFSETQ. The CDR3 has 14 amino acids. Trimming removed 3 bases from V and 8 bases from J, with 14 bases in between. The CDR3 protein is CASSSTRGYEKLFF. CDR3 sequence (DNA): TGCGCCAGCAGCTCGACACGAGGATACGAAAAACTGTTTTTT. Complete variable domain (other parts from reference TRBV5-1 and TRBJ1-4): KAGVTQTPRYLIKTRGQQVTLSCSPISGHRSVSWYQQTPGQGLQFLFEYFSETQRNKGNFPGRFSGRQFSNSRSEMNVSTLELGDSALYLCASSSTRGYEKLFFGSGTQLSVL.

About this clonotype: One end of the junction does not line up with germline, which may come from a read error. This chain connects TRBV12-3 or TRBV12-4 to TRBJ2-2, with 10 bases matching TRBD1. The CDR3 covers 15 residues. In nucleotides, the CDR3 is TGTGCCAGCAAGACAGGGGGCGCGAAAACCGGGGAGCTGTTTTTT. Amino acids: CASKTGGAKTGELFF.

This clonotype was observed many times. The V call is TRBV5-1, the J call TRBJ1-1; TRBD1 might be the D (6 bases). Trimming pared 0 bases from V and 0 bases from J, leaving 9 bases between. Germline V gene lookup returns CDR1 SGHRS and CDR2 YFSETQ. This CDR3 contains 15 residues. This CDR3 reads CASSLGDTMNTEAFF. CDR3 sequence (DNA): TGCGCCAGCAGCTTGGGGGACACCATGAACACTGAAGCTTTCTTT.

This chain connects TRBV7-9 to TRBJ1-2; no reliable D call. Trimming took off 2 bases at V and 8 bases at J, with 15 bases between the two ends. Looked up from germline, CDR1 is SEHNR and CDR2 is FQNEAQ (reference sequence). This CDR3 contains 14 residues. The CDR3, as DNA: TGTGCCAGCAGCTTAAAGGGCGACCTGGGAGGCTACACCTTC. Its translation: CASSLKGDLGGYTF.

This clonotype came up many times. J is TRBJ1-1 and V is TRBV12-3 or TRBV12-4; a possible D gene is TRBD1 (6 bases). The CDR3 covers 14 residues. The V end was cut by 6 bases, the J end by 4 bases, with 15 bases between. The CDR3 region is CASRTLGGGTEAFF. In nucleotides, the CDR3 is TGTGCCAGCAGGACATTAGGGGGTGGCACTGAAGCTTTCTTT.

This clonotype occurred many times. The V gene is TRBV7-9, the J gene TRBJ1-2, with 11 bases matching TRBD1. Trimming cost V 3 bases and J 2 bases; bases outside gene matches: 5. This CDR3 contains 16 residues. Germline-derived CDR1 and CDR2 are SEHNR and FQNEAQ (reference sequence). The CDR3 DNA reads TGTGCCAGCAGCTTCGGACAGGGGGCTTCAAACTATGGCTACACCTTC. As protein: CASSFGQGASNYGYTF.

This clonotype was found many times. The rearrangement joins TRBV20-1 to TRBJ1-2; D is undetermined. This CDR3 has 14 amino acids. CDR1 DFQATT and CDR2 SNEGSKA come from the germline V gene (reference sequence). The V gene lost 2 bases and the J gene lost 8 bases, with 18 bases spanning the gap. CDR3 bases: TGCAGTGCTAGATCGTCGGGTCCTGGAGTGGGCTACACCTTC. Translating it yields CSARSSGPGVGYTF.

This clonotype occurred many times. The CDR3: CASSEVRGRHNEQFF. The CDR3 DNA reads as TGTGCCAGCAGTGAAGTGAGGGGAAGGCACAATGAGCAGTTCTTC. The chain couples TRBV25-1 to TRBJ2-1, with D perhaps being TRBD1 or TRBD2 (5 bases each). CDR1 is MGHDK, CDR2 SYGVNS, per germline. V lost 2 bases, J lost 5 bases, and 13 bases lay in between. CDR3 length equals 15 residues.

This clonotype was recorded a few times. The chain recombines TRBV30 with TRBJ2-3, with 12 bases aligning to TRBD2. The V segment lost 0 bases and the J segment 2 bases; nucleotides outside the gene matches: 3. Germline assignment: CDR1 GTSNPN and CDR2 SVGIG (reference sequence). The CDR3 has 16 residues. CDR3 sequence reads: CAWSVLAGGFTDTQYF. In nucleotides, the CDR3 is TGTGCCTGGAGTGTCCTAGCGGGAGGGTTCACAGATACGCAGTATTTT.

This clonotype showed up just a few times. The chain employs TRBV18 and TRBJ1-1; 7 nucleotides agree with TRBD1. Germline V lookup: CDR1 KGHSH, CDR2 LQKENI. J was trimmed by 5 bases and V by 1 base; bases with no gene match: 7. The CDR3 extends over 15 amino acids. DNA of the CDR3: TGTGCCAGCTCACCACAGGGCAGGGGGGAGACTGAAGCTTTCTTT. The encoded protein is CASSPQGRGETEAFF.

The sample holds many counts of this clonotype. V is TRBV9 and J is TRBJ1-1, with D tentatively TRBD1 (5 bases). The CDR3 contains 14 residues. Trimming stripped 0 bases from V and 5 bases from J, with 11 bases between. The V gene's germline CDR1 is SGDLS and CDR2 YYNGEE. The CDR3 loop reads CASSVGQPGTEAFF. The CDR3 nucleotides read TGTGCCAGCAGCGTAGGACAGCCAGGGACTGAAGCTTTCTTT.

This clonotype was observed many times. CDR3 DNA sequence: TGTGCCAGCAGCGTGAGGACAGGGGGCACAGATACGCAGTATTTT. The encoded protein is CASSVRTGGTDTQYF. The chain employs TRBV9 and TRBJ2-3; 9 nucleotides line up with TRBD1. V dropped 2 bases and J dropped 1; count of bases not matched to a gene: 2. There are 15 residues in the CDR3. Germline-derived CDR1 and CDR2 are SGDLS and YYNGEE.

This clonotype was detected ten times or more. The chain combines TRBV6-5 with TRBJ1-1; D unresolved. V shed 2 bases and J shed 0 bases, with 22 bases lying between them. Germline V gene sequence: CDR1 MNHEY, CDR2 SVGAGI. This CDR3 is built from 19 residues. The CDR3 sequence is CASSYQRPGASGVNTEAFF. The CDR3 DNA reads TGTGCCAGCAGTTACCAACGCCCGGGAGCTTCGGGCGTGAACACTGAAGCTTTCTTT.

This clonotype was seen many times. V is TRBV12-3 or TRBV12-4 and J is TRBJ2-2, with D possibly matching TRBD1 (6 bases). Trimming pared 2 bases from V and 7 bases from J, leaving 14 bases between. The CDR3 is 15 amino acids. The chain's CDR3 is CASSLWGRMGGELFF. In DNA, the CDR3 is TGTGCCAGCAGTTTATGGGGGCGCATGGGCGGGGAGCTGTTTTTT.

The genes are TRBV20-1 and TRBJ2-1, with no clear D. Trimming shortened V by 6 bases and J by 0 bases, and 12 bases separated the two germline ends. The CDR3 runs to 14 residues. Germline values: CDR1 DFQATT, CDR2 SNEGSKA (reference sequence). The CDR3 region has the DNA TGCAGTGCCCCCCCCCGGAGCTCCTACAATGAGCAGTTCTTC. It encodes CSAPPRSSYNEQFF.

Ten or more counts support this clonotype. The gene calls are TRBV5-1 and TRBJ2-7; TRBD1 is a possible D gene (6 bases). The CDR3 is 15 residues long. CDR1 and CDR2 (germline): SGHRS, YFSETQ. V gave up 5 bases and J gave up 0 bases, with 15 bases separating them. The CDR3 nucleotides are TGCGCCAGCAGACCACAGGGCCTCAGCTCCTACGAGCAGTACTTC. Translation gives CASRPQGLSSYEQYF.

In this sample, this clonotype turned up once. Given a much more abundant clone one base away, this may be a read error. The J gene is TRBJ2-3, the V gene TRBV20-1, with 11 bases lining up with TRBD2. The CDR3 totals 15 residues. Germline V lookup: CDR1 DFQATT, CDR2 SNEGSKA (reference sequence). The CDR3 sequence is CTARRIAGGADTQYF. CDR3 nucleotide sequence: TGCACTGCTAGGAGAATAGCGGGGGGGGCAGATACGCAGTATTTT.

This clonotype was counted ten times or more. V gene TRBV27 combines with J gene TRBJ2-7; perhaps TRBD1 as D (6 bases). CDR1 and CDR2 (germline): MNHEY, SMNVEV (reference sequence). Trimming took 5 bases from V and 2 from J, leaving 10 bases between them. This CDR3 contains 13 residues. The CDR3 region has the DNA TGTGCCAGCAGTCCAGGGGTCACCTACGAGCAGTACTTC. Translated, it gives CASSPGVTYEQYF.